What follows describes a single TCR beta chain. What it binds is unknown. This specimen belongs to a study of Tregs in tolerant kidney transplant recipients. CDR1 is SGHTA and CDR2 is FQGNSA in the germline V gene. The V and J ends lost 4 bases and 3 bases respectively, with 16 bases between them. This CDR3 contains 15 residues. The study, taken as a whole, reports: Validation in larger populations is needed because few patients were studied.

The table came from immunoSEQ multiplex PCR; TCRdb's copy has only in-frame clones and leaves some out. The table shows around 16,000 clones, with approximately 94% occurring only once. Thawed PBMCs were FACS-sorted into unstimulated CD4+CD25+CD127- regulatory T cells, CD4+CD25- non-regulatory cells, CD4 and CD8 cells. The sequencing sample was made of CD8+ T cells from blood. The TCR comes from a human donor in good health. V usage is TRBV7-2 and J usage is TRBJ2-7; D is possibly TRBD1 or TRBD2 (6 bases each). CDR3 nucleotides: TGTGCCAGCAGCTCATTCGGGGGCAGGGTCTACGAGCAGTACTTC. Amino acid sequence: CASSSFGGRVYEQYF.